This T cell receptor (beta chain) was found in a study of molecular identifiers for immune sequencing clone quantification. The table lists this clonotype with many counts. The antigen is not known. In preparing bulk TCR libraries, previously described methods and listed TCR primers were used. TCRdb reprocessed the PCR reads via MiXCR and lists one record per CDR3 protein. The repertoire holds a few hundred thousand distinct CDR3 sequences, around 23% seen once, with around 0.78% in the top ten. The naive CD8 libraries originated from between roughly 17,000 and 1,000,000 sorted cells and drew on 10%, 30% or 50% RNA. Isolation of naive CD8 T cells was achieved by sorting on a CD8+CD4-CCR7+CD45RA+ phenotype. Findings and caveats of the study: It was shown that clones above 20 RNA copies held over 98% of effector molecules, but under 1% in naive cells.

Sequences were obtained from naive CD8+ T cells from blood, with Jurkat cell RNA spiked in. The sample's subset: FACS-sorted CD8+CD4-CCR7+CD45RA+ naive T cells. The receptor was isolated from a human donor in good health. Some libraries in this study had Jurkat cell RNA spiked in.

The CDR3 DNA follows: TGTGCCAGCAGCGTAGGACAGGGGGGAGTTTACGAGCAGTACTTC. Encoded protein: CASSVGQGGVYEQYF. The rearrangement links TRBV9 to TRBJ2-7; 9 bases are a match to TRBD1. The junction had 5 bases not matched to a gene; V was cut back by 0 bases and J by 4 bases. The germline V gene encodes CDR1 SGDLS and CDR2 YYNGEE. CDR3 length: 15 amino acids.